The 21 T cell receptor beta chains in this list originate from one sample, sequenced in a study of metastatic and nonmetastatic thyroid tumors. TCRdb re-analyzed the PCR reads through MiXCR. The table lists approximately 20,000 clones, 20% to 25% of them singletons. None of the patients had undergone any treatment ahead of thyroid surgery. Input material: tumor tissue. Source of these receptors: a male donor with papillary thyroid cancer or a benign thyroid nodule (not recorded which). Some clones in this sample may be carry-over from other donors' samples.

This clone was seen a few times. A single base separates this from a much larger clone, so it may be a read error. The chain has TRBV12-3 or TRBV12-4 and TRBJ1-4; TRBD1 matches 7 bases. The trim removed 7 bases at V and 5 bases at J, leaving 4 bases unmatched. The CDR3 runs to 13 residues. The CDR3: CASIRDRNEKLFF. The CDR3, as DNA: TGTGCCAGCATCCGGGACAGAAATGAAAAACTGTTTTTT.

This clone was recorded at least ten times. Other DNA sequences in the same sample also yield this CDR3. V and J are TRBV28 and TRBJ2-5, with 11 bases matching TRBD2. Looked up from germline, CDR1 is MDHEN and CDR2 is SYDVKM. This CDR3 is built from 17 residues. With 1 base clipped from V and 4 bases from J, the junction kept 8 bases outside the gene matches. Here the CDR3 reads CASSLLGLAGGRETQYF. CDR3 in DNA: TGTGCCAGCAGTTTATTAGGGCTAGCGGGAGGTAGAGAGACCCAGTACTTC.

This clone was recorded many times. DNA for the CDR3: TGTGCCAGCAGTTTTACCAAGGACAGGAGAGCTTTCTTT. Protein: CASSFTKDRRAFF. V usage is TRBV28 and J usage is TRBJ1-1; TRBD1 agrees at 7 bases. Germline V gene lookup returns CDR1 MDHEN and CDR2 SYDVKM. The trim removed 3 bases at V and 10 bases at J, leaving 8 bases unmatched. CDR3 length equals 13 residues. Complete variable domain (other parts from reference TRBV28 and TRBJ1-1): DVKVTQSSRYLVKRTGEKVFLECVQDMDHENMFWYRQDPGLGLRLIYFSYDVKMKEKGDIPEGYSVSREKKERFSLILESASTNQTSMYLCASSFTKDRRAFFGQGTRLTVV.

The chain employs TRBV6-1 and TRBJ2-5; 7 nucleotides agree with TRBD2. The length of the CDR3 is 15 residues. Per the germline V gene, CDR1 is MNHNS and CDR2 is SASEGT. V was clipped by 6 bases and J by 2 bases; unmatched bases: 9. The CDR3 nucleotides read TGTGCCAGCAGCGGAATCGCGGGAGAACAAGAGACCCAGTACTTC. This encodes CASSGIAGEQETQYF.

The V gene is TRBV5-1, the J gene TRBJ1-3; D is uncertain. This CDR3 spans 12 amino acids. Germline loops: CDR1 SGHRS, CDR2 YFSETQ. V gave up 6 bases and J gave up 8 bases, with 12 bases separating them. CDR3 DNA sequence: TGCGCCAGCATAATAGAGGAGTACACCATATATTTT. This encodes CASIIEEYTIYF.

In its sample, this clone is medium-sized. The chain uses TRBV27 and TRBJ1-1; 7 nucleotides match TRBD1. Germline V gene sequence: CDR1 MNHEY, CDR2 SMNVEV (reference sequence). V lost 10 bases to trimming and J lost 4 bases; unmatched junction nucleotides: 9. This CDR3 region has 13 residues. The CDR3 DNA reads as TGTGCCACTTGGGACAGCGAGGGCACTGAAGCTTTCTTT. Translation: CATWDSEGTEAFF.

This clone was seen at least ten times. This chain links TRBV25-1 with TRBJ2-2; D is perhaps TRBD1 (5 bases). V lost 1 base and J lost 2, with 14 bases in between. Per germline, CDR1 MGHDK and CDR2 SYGVNS. This CDR3 is built from 17 residues. CDR3: CASSEFYGQGNTGELFF. CDR3 sequence (DNA): TGTGCCAGCAGTGAATTTTATGGGCAGGGCAACACCGGGGAGCTGTTTTTT.

This clone was counted at least ten times. The chain links TRBV9 to TRBJ1-2; a possible D gene is TRBD1 (5 bases). Germline V gene sequence: CDR1 SGDLS, CDR2 YYNGEE. The CDR3 loop spans 16 amino acids. Trimming removed 4 bases at V and 5 bases at J, with 21 bases between. The CDR3 sequence is CASSKHLGVDWYGYTF. CDR3 sequence (DNA): TGTGCCAGCAGCAAACATTTAGGGGTCGACTGGTATGGCTACACCTTC. Drawing the rest from reference TRBV9 and TRBJ1-2, the complete variable domain is DSGVTQTPKHLITATGQRVTLRCSPRSGDLSVYWYQQSLDQGLQFLIQYYNGEERAKGNILERFSAQQFPDLHSELNLSSLELGDSALYFCASSKHLGVDWYGYTFGSGTRLTVV.

The rearrangement uses TRBV7-8 and TRBJ1-2; no reliable D call. The length of the CDR3 is 15 residues. Trimming removed 5 bases at V and 2 bases at J, with 15 bases between. The V gene's germline CDR1 is SGHVS and CDR2 FQNEAQ. The CDR3 region has the DNA TGTGCCAGCAGCCCAAGAACCCAAAGCAACTATGGCTACACCTTC. Its translation is CASSPRTQSNYGYTF.

This clone was seen more than once but under ten times. V and J are TRBV28 and TRBJ2-7; TRBD1 matches 8 bases. Germline loops: CDR1 MDHEN, CDR2 SYDVKM. The CDR3 contains 13 residues. The J segment lost 8 bases and the V segment lost 4 bases, leaving 7 bases of the junction unmatched. The CDR3 region has the DNA TGTGCCAGCAGTTCCGGACAGGGCGGGAAGCAGTACTTC. It translates to CASSSGQGGKQYF. Based on the CDR3 plus reference TRBV28 and TRBJ2-7, the full variable domain is DVKVTQSSRYLVKRTGEKVFLECVQDMDHENMFWYRQDPGLGLRLIYFSYDVKMKEKGDIPEGYSVSREKKERFSLILESASTNQTSMYLCASSSGQGGKQYFGPGTRLTVT.

This clone was detected many times. The J gene is TRBJ1-1, the V gene TRBV15, with 7 bases identical to TRBD1. This CDR3 comprises 13 residues. Trimming at V came to 4 bases and at J to 5 bases, leaving 4 bases not matched to a gene. Looked up from germline, CDR1 is LNHNV and CDR2 is YYDKDF (reference sequence). The CDR3: CATSIDRDTEAFF. CDR3 nucleotides: TGTGCCACCAGCATAGACAGGGATACTGAAGCTTTCTTT.

Of note for this clone: A much larger clone is a single base away; this may be a read error. This sample includes further DNA sequences coding for the same CDR3. The CDR3 DNA is TGCAGTGCTAAAAGACGCCGAGACAGCAACACTGAGGCTTTCTTT. The encoded protein is CSAKRRRDSNTEAFF. This rearrangement joins TRBV20-1 to TRBJ1-1; maybe TRBD1 (5 bases). This CDR3 comprises 15 residues. The germline V gene has CDR1 DFQATT and CDR2 SNEGSKA (reference sequence).

This clone was seen many times. V and J are TRBV28 and TRBJ2-7; D not resolved. Germline V gives CDR1 MDHEN, CDR2 SYDVKM. The V end lost 5 bases, the J end lost 5 bases, and 19 bases lay between the germline ends. CDR3 length: 15 residues. This chain's CDR3 is CASSPPTVVMNEQYF. The CDR3 DNA is TGTGCCAGCAGTCCCCCTACAGTGGTGATGAACGAGCAGTACTTC.

This clone was seen ten or more times. V usage is TRBV6-1 and J usage is TRBJ1-5; D perhaps matches TRBD1 (6 bases). This CDR3 comprises 13 residues. CDR1 MNHNS and CDR2 SASEGT come from the germline V gene. Trimming removed 5 bases from V and 4 bases from J, with 9 bases in between. CDR3 bases: TGTGCCAGCAGTCAGGGGTCTAATCAGCCCCAGCATTTT. Translated, it gives CASSQGSNQPQHF.

The chain is built from TRBV30 and TRBJ2-2; D gene uncertain. Trimming removed 3 bases at V and 7 bases at J, with 6 bases between. The CDR3 length is 11 residues. Germline loops: CDR1 GTSNPN, CDR2 SVGIG (reference sequence). CDR3 sequence (DNA): TGTGCCTGGAGCGAAAGCGGGGAGCTGTTTTTT. It specifies CAWSESGELFF.

This clone came up many times. This chain uses TRBV20-1 with TRBJ2-1, with TRBD1 matching over 7 bases. After removal of 1 base from V and 3 bases from J, the junction contained 6 bases not matched to a gene. CDR3 length: 15 amino acids. Per the germline V gene, CDR1 is DFQATT and CDR2 is SNEGSKA (reference sequence). The CDR3 loop is CSARAQGTDYNEQFF. The CDR3 DNA follows: TGCAGTGCTAGAGCACAGGGGACGGACTACAATGAGCAGTTCTTC.

Many counts were recorded for this clone. This may be a read error, as it is one base from a much larger clone. Other DNA sequences in this sample translate to the same CDR3. The rearrangement joins TRBV19 to TRBJ1-6; D is ambiguous. Germline V gives CDR1 LNHDA, CDR2 SQIVND (reference sequence). The length of the CDR3 is 18 residues. The chain's CDR3 is CASSSSGSGVTYNSPLHF. CDR3 bases: TGTGCCAGTAGTTCATCGGGATCCGGAGTCACCTATAATTCACCCCTTCACTTT.

This clone appeared many times. V is TRBV6-2 or TRBV6-3 and J is TRBJ2-7; D could derive from TRBD1 or TRBD2 (6 bases each). Trimming removed 7 bases from V and 8 bases from J, with 12 bases in between. Germline V gives CDR1 MNHEY, CDR2 SVGEGT. The CDR3 sequence is 11 residues long. CDR3 residues: CASTRGQKQYF. CDR3 nucleotide sequence: TGTGCCAGCACCCGGGGGCAAAAGCAGTACTTC.

This clone was seen repeatedly, ten times or more. The chain combines TRBV2 with TRBJ2-5, with D unclear. V lost 6 bases and J lost 5, with 13 bases in between. The CDR3 extends over 13 amino acids. Germline V CDR1 and CDR2: SNHLY, FYNNEI. The DNA of the CDR3 is TGTGCCAGCAGCGAGACTGGTTTTGAGACCCAGTACTTC. Its translation is CASSETGFETQYF.

This clone was counted a few times. The rearrangement joins TRBV5-4 to TRBJ1-6; 7 bases match TRBD1. With V trimmed by 3 bases and J by 7 bases, 4 bases remained unmatched. This CDR3 is built from 14 residues. Germline lookup yields CDR1 SGHNT and CDR2 YYREEE (reference sequence). The CDR3 here is CASSSGTVNSPLHF. In DNA form, the CDR3 reads TGTGCCAGCAGCTCCGGGACAGTGAATTCACCCCTCCACTTT.

The sample holds many counts of this clone. The genes are TRBV7-3 and TRBJ1-1; D uncertain. Germline V gene data show CDR1 as SGHTA and CDR2 as FQGTGA. The CDR3 runs to 14 residues. V lost 2 bases to trimming and J lost 1 base, with 8 bases between them. The chain's CDR3 is CASSLSRENTEAFF. CDR3 in DNA: TGTGCCAGCAGCTTATCTCGGGAGAACACTGAAGCTTTCTTT.